Below, one TCR beta chain is given with its context. Its antigen is as yet unknown. The data belong to a study of T cell responses to AZD1222 COVID-19 vaccine. TCRdb's table, derived via immunoSEQ multiplex PCR, lists solely in-frame clones and lacks some. Among roughly 150,000 clones listed, roughly 90% were seen once. Study-level points and caveats: Females outnumbered males among donors, who were mostly white British; clonal diversity was possibly underestimated. CD4 TCRs linked to vaccination spanned spike, dominating at 160-218 and 743-854.

The germline CDR1 and CDR2 sequences are ENHRY and SYGVKD. There are 15 residues in the CDR3. V lost 6 bases and J lost 6; bases outside the gene matches: 6. The chain couples TRBV10-3 to TRBJ1-6; 9 nucleotides agree with TRBD1. The sample consisted of peripheral blood, taken 28 days after the second AZD1222 dose. The sequence was collected from an adult who received the AZD1222 COVID-19 vaccine. CDR3 nucleotides: TGTGCCATCAGGGGACAGGGCGAGGGTAATTCACCCCTCCACTTT. This encodes CAIRGQGEGNSPLHF.